This TCR beta chain emerged from a study of blood T cell repertoires in COVID-19. Study context: The origin of the acute and convalescent COVID-19 samples was the United States, Italy and Spain.

Original data processing: Amplified reference gene primers provided the basis for estimating nucleated cell counts. Data came from immunoSEQ multiplex PCR; TCRdb stores just in-frame clones and leaves some out. D and trimming come from the DNA, and the V and J calls and clone size come from that table. The data show hundreds of thousands of clones, roughly 87% seen once. This clone was seen only once. The V and J ends lost 2 bases and 4 bases, in that order; junction bases with no gene match: 3. CDR3 length: 14 residues. Germline V gene sequence: CDR1 SGDLS, CDR2 YYNGEE. This chain links TRBV9 with TRBJ2-3; TRBD1 matches 8 bases. The sequence came from a woman younger than 45 who had recovered from COVID-19. Material for sequencing was PBMCs or T cells enriched from blood (not recorded which). The CDR3 nucleotides are TGTGCCAGCAGCGTGACAGGGGATTCAGATACGCAGTATTTT. It is translated as CASSVTGDSDTQYF.